This T cell receptor beta chain derives from a study of tumor-infiltrating lymphocytes in primary liver carcinoma. Co-extracted RNA and DNA came from about 19-30 mg of unsorted bulk tissue. Germline loops: CDR1 MNHNS, CDR2 SASEGT. The CDR3 runs to 16 residues. Note on this clonotype: A read error may account for a junction end that differs from germline.

From 500 ng of total RNA, TCR beta-specific cDNA was reverse-transcribed using a constant-region primer. Three rounds of nested multiplex PCR with slightly modified ARM-PCR produced TCR beta libraries. For around 9 cycles apiece, the opening two PCR rounds ran with TRBV1-TRBV30 forward primers and a C-beta reverse primer. TCRdb reprocessed the multiplex PCR reads via MiXCR and lists one record per CDR3 protein. Of about 190,000 distinct CDR3 sequences listed, over 80% are singletons. The sequence was obtained from a man aged 40-49 years with primary liver carcinoma and hepatitis B virus infection. The V and J genes are TRBV6-1 and TRBJ1-5, with a tentative D call TRBD1 (6 bases). Sequenced input: tumor tissue from primary liver carcinoma. CDR3 amino acids: CASSPQGLTINQSQHF. CDR3 DNA sequence: TGTGCCAGCAGTCCGCAGGGGCTGACCATAAATCAGTCCCAGCATTTT.